Listed here are 30 T cell receptor beta chains from one sample, sequenced in a study of blood T cell repertoires in COVID-19 (TCRdb year 2020). The library was produced with the immunoSEQ multiplex PCR assay. TCRdb re-hosts the immuneACCESS table, in-frame sequences only. Its copies lack some clones; in the studies checked, an unresolved V gene accounts for under half of them, and the cause for the rest is not known. The sample data list more than 300,000 clones, and approximately 90% of these were observed just once. 1.6% of the sample is taken by the ten largest. Sequenced material: peripheral blood. These receptors came from a woman in her thirties with COVID-19, enrolled during active disease.

The gene calls are TRBV7-2 and TRBJ2-7; TRBD1 matches 7 bases. The CDR3 covers 15 residues. V lost 6 bases to trimming and J lost 0 bases; unmatched junction nucleotides: 8. Germline CDR1 SGHTA, CDR2 FQGNSA. In DNA form, the CDR3 reads TGTGCCAGCAGTTTTGGGACAGCCCTCTCCTACGAGCAGTACTTC. This codes for CASSFGTALSYEQYF.

The chain joins TRBV3-1 (or the pseudogene TRBV3-2) to TRBJ1-3; TRBD1 matches at 7 bases. The germline V gene has CDR1 LGHDT and CDR2 YNNKEL (reference sequence). The V gene end was trimmed by 2 bases and the J gene end by 2 bases; junction bases not matched to a gene: 0. The CDR3 is 14 amino acids. CDR3 sequence (DNA): TGTGCCAGCAGCCAAAGGGGGCCTGGAAACACCATATATTTT. Its protein is CASSQRGPGNTIYF.

The chain is built from TRBV19 and TRBJ1-1; 8 positions agree with TRBD1. CDR3 length: 17 residues. CDR1 and CDR2 from the germline V gene are LNHDA and SQIVND (reference sequence). Unmatched junction bases numbered 12, after V lost 3 bases and J lost 3 bases. CDR3: CASSIISQGARDTEAFF. The DNA of the CDR3 is TGTGCCAGTAGTATTATTAGCCAGGGGGCGCGGGACACTGAAGCTTTCTTT.

The V call is TRBV11-2, the J call TRBJ1-4; no definite D call. The CDR3 totals 16 residues. Germline CDR1 is SGHAT and CDR2 is FQNNGV. V lost 1 base to trimming and J lost 4 bases, with 13 bases between them. The CDR3 reads CASSLVSGTINEKLFF. The CDR3 DNA reads as TGTGCCAGCAGCTTAGTGTCAGGCACCATTAATGAAAAACTGTTTTTT.

The sample holds one count of this clone. The chain joins TRBV28 to TRBJ1-3; 9 positions match TRBD1. Losses at the gene ends were 2 bases for V and 2 bases for J; bases not matched to a gene: 4. This CDR3 comprises 16 residues. Germline V gene data show CDR1 as MDHEN and CDR2 as SYDVKM. CDR3 in amino acids: CASSLPTGGAGNTIYF. CDR3 nucleotide sequence: TGTGCCAGCAGTTTACCGACAGGGGGGGCTGGAAACACCATATATTTT.

The chain carries TRBV6-5 and TRBJ1-4; D uncertain. V was pared by 4 bases and J by 7 bases, with 7 bases between. The CDR3 length is 12 residues. CDR1 is MNHEY and CDR2 is SVGAGI in the germline V gene. The CDR3 DNA follows: TGTGCCAGCAGTTCGCGGGGTGAAAAACTGTTTTTT. Amino acid sequence: CASSSRGEKLFF.

J is TRBJ1-6 and V is TRBV7-3; D is uncertain. The CDR3 is made up of 14 amino acids. Germline V gene data show CDR1 as SGHTA and CDR2 as FQGTGA. V lost 0 bases and J lost 10, with 10 bases in between. The CDR3 bases are TGTGCCAGCAGCTTAACAGGCCCTAGATCACCCCTCCACTTT. Amino acid sequence: CASSLTGPRSPLHF.

The chain has TRBV11-2 and TRBJ2-7; TRBD2 agrees at 9 bases. Germline V gives CDR1 SGHAT, CDR2 FQNNGV. This CDR3 has 16 residues. Losses at the gene ends were 5 bases for V and 3 bases for J; bases not matched to a gene: 11. The CDR3 spells CASSEGYSGGLYEQYV. CDR3 nucleotides: TGTGCCAGCAGCGAAGGTTATAGCGGGGGTCTCTACGAGCAGTACGTC.

The chain uses TRBV6-2 or TRBV6-3 and TRBJ2-3; 16 bases match TRBD2. The CDR3 has 15 amino acids. The J segment lost 10 bases and the V segment lost 6 bases, leaving 7 bases of the junction unmatched. Germline-derived CDR1 and CDR2 are MNHEY and SVGEGT. CDR3 sequence: CASRPGTSGGESQYF. DNA for the CDR3: TGTGCCAGCAGGCCTGGGACTAGCGGGGGGGAATCGCAGTATTTT.

The chain uses TRBV2 and TRBJ1-4; D remains ambiguous. The CDR3 is 14 residues long. Trimming shortened V by 5 bases and J by 4 bases, and 11 bases separated the two germline ends. CDR1 and CDR2 from the germline V gene are SNHLY and FYNNEI. DNA for the CDR3: TGTGCCAGCAGTCCCCGACTGAGTAATGAAAAACTGTTTTTT. This encodes CASSPRLSNEKLFF.

The chain employs TRBV5-5 and TRBJ2-7; no clear D. Germline CDR1 reads SGHKS; CDR2 reads YYEKEE (reference sequence). This CDR3 contains 13 residues. Trimming cost V 4 bases and J 3 bases, with 11 bases left between them. CDR3 sequence: CASSLVPSYEQYV. The CDR3 region has the DNA TGTGCCAGCAGCCTCGTTCCCAGCTACGAGCAGTACGTC.

V gene TRBV24-1 combines with J gene TRBJ2-7; 8 nucleotides agree with TRBD1. Unmatched junction bases numbered 8, after V lost 5 bases and J lost 6 bases. Germline CDR1 and CDR2: KGHDR and SFDVKD. The length of the CDR3 is 14 residues. CDR3 protein: CATSGTGTGGEQYF. CDR3 bases: TGTGCCACCAGTGGGACCGGGACAGGCGGCGAGCAGTACTTC.

The chain couples TRBV10-3 to TRBJ1-1, with D perhaps TRBD1 (6 bases). CDR1 and CDR2 from the germline V gene are ENHRY and SYGVKD. The CDR3 has 13 amino acids. V gave up 9 bases and J gave up 4 bases, with 15 bases separating them. The CDR3 DNA sequence: TGTGCCATTTCGACAGGTCTGGGCACTGAAGCTTTCTTT. It is translated as CAISTGLGTEAFF.

The gene calls are TRBV3-1 (or the pseudogene TRBV3-2) and TRBJ1-2; D is perhaps TRBD1 (6 bases). The V end was cut by 8 bases, the J end by 8 bases, with 12 bases between. The CDR3 covers 11 residues. Looked up from germline, CDR1 is LGHDT and CDR2 is YNNKEL (reference sequence). The CDR3 DNA reads TGTGCCAGCCGAGGCGGGGGCGGCTACACCTTC. Its protein product is CASRGGGGYTF.

The chain recombines TRBV6-5 with TRBJ1-1; D gene ambiguous. The V end was cut by 0 bases, the J end by 8 bases, with 10 bases between. The germline V gene encodes CDR1 MNHEY and CDR2 SVGAGI. CDR3 length: 13 residues. The CDR3 loop is CASSYSAPSEAFF. CDR3 DNA sequence: TGTGCCAGCAGTTACTCGGCCCCCTCGGAAGCTTTCTTT.

This rearrangement joins TRBV6-5 to TRBJ2-1, with 7 bases matching TRBD1. Germline values: CDR1 MNHEY, CDR2 SVGAGI. The CDR3 consists of 14 residues. The junction had 7 bases not matched to a gene; V was cut back by 7 bases and J by 4 bases. The CDR3 nucleotides are TGTGCCAGCAAATTGACAGGGTCTTACAATGAGCAGTTCTTC. Translating it yields CASKLTGSYNEQFF.

The chain links TRBV7-9 to TRBJ2-1, with D unresolved. V gave up 2 bases and J gave up 9 bases, with 11 bases separating them. The CDR3 length is 13 residues. Germline CDR1 SEHNR, CDR2 FQNEAQ (reference sequence). The CDR3 region is CASSLMPTGEQFF. The DNA for the CDR3 is TGTGCCAGCAGCTTAATGCCTACGGGTGAGCAGTTCTTC.

This chain links TRBV6-5 with TRBJ1-2; 9 positions match TRBD1. The germline gives CDR1 MNHEY, CDR2 SVGAGI. The V gene end was trimmed by 6 bases and the J gene end by 4 bases; junction bases not matched to a gene: 6. The CDR3 spans 14 residues. CDR3 sequence: CASRDATGGYGYTF. In DNA form, the CDR3 reads TGTGCCAGCAGGGACGCGACAGGGGGCTATGGCTACACCTTC.

The chain uses TRBV6-5 and TRBJ1-2, with D possibly TRBD1 on 5 matching bases. From germline, CDR1 is MNHEY and CDR2 SVGAGI. Trimming cost V 10 bases and J 5 bases, with 17 bases left between them. There are 13 residues in the CDR3. CDR3 nucleotide sequence: TGTGCCAACTCCGGGACTGGAACATATGGCTACACCTTC. Its protein is CANSGTGTYGYTF.

The V and J genes are TRBV24-1 and TRBJ2-1, with 9 bases fitting TRBD2. The V gene's germline CDR1 is KGHDR and CDR2 SFDVKD. Trimming took 3 bases from V and 10 from J; bases not matched to a gene: 9. The CDR3 consists of 15 residues. This CDR3 reads CATSDEIAGAFEQFF. DNA for the CDR3: TGTGCCACCAGTGATGAAATAGCGGGGGCCTTCGAGCAGTTCTTC.

This clone was found a few times. This chain uses TRBV2 with TRBJ1-2, with unresolved D. This CDR3 spans 15 amino acids. Trimming removed 1 base at V and 3 bases at J, with 12 bases between. Germline V gene data show CDR1 as SNHLY and CDR2 as FYNNEI. CDR3 in DNA: TGTGCCAGCAGTGAAGGCGGGCCGGCATACTATGGCTACACCTTC. Its translation: CASSEGGPAYYGYTF.

J is TRBJ2-1 and V is TRBV16; 8 positions match TRBD1. The germline CDR1 and CDR2 sequences are KGHSY and FQNENV. V trimming: 5 bases; J trimming: 7 bases; junction bases outside the gene matches: 7. This CDR3 contains 14 residues. CDR3 DNA: TGTGCCAGCAGCGCACAGGGGGTAAAGAATGAGCAGTTCTTC. Protein sequence: CASSAQGVKNEQFF.

The rearrangement uses TRBV7-9 and TRBJ1-6; 7 nucleotides match TRBD1. The CDR3 length is 14 residues. V lost 5 bases to trimming and J lost 5 bases; unmatched junction nucleotides: 3. Germline V gives CDR1 SEHNR, CDR2 FQNEAQ (reference sequence). The CDR3, as DNA: TGTGCCAGCAGCGGGGACAGAGATAATTCACCCCTCCACTTT. Its translation is CASSGDRDNSPLHF.

This chain's CDR3 is CASSFGGELFF. CDR3 DNA: TGTGCCAGCAGCTTCGGCGGGGAGCTGTTTTTT. The chain uses TRBV7-9 and TRBJ2-2; D remains unclear. Germline assignment: CDR1 SEHNR and CDR2 FQNEAQ (reference sequence). Deletions cut 3 bases from V and 7 bases from J, with 3 bases between. This CDR3 is built from 11 residues.

The J gene is TRBJ2-1, the V gene TRBV27; 9 positions match TRBD2. The J segment lost 5 bases and the V segment lost 6 bases, leaving 8 bases of the junction unmatched. Germline values: CDR1 MNHEY, CDR2 SMNVEV (reference sequence). This CDR3 region has 15 residues. Here the CDR3 DNA reads TGTGCCAGCAGGTCCCCAGCGGGGGGCGACAATGAGCAGTTCTTC. It translates to CASRSPAGGDNEQFF.

V and J are TRBV4-1 and TRBJ2-3; 12 bases line up with TRBD2. Germline V gene data show CDR1 as MGHRA and CDR2 as YSYEKL. This CDR3 has 17 amino acids. The V segment lost 0 bases and the J segment 6 bases; nucleotides outside the gene matches: 7. The CDR3 here is CASSQEPSGGAYDTQYF. In nucleotides, the CDR3 is TGCGCCAGCAGCCAAGAGCCTAGCGGGGGGGCATATGATACGCAGTATTTT.

The CDR3 nucleotides are TGTGCCAGCACCCACAGGGTACGCTCACCCCTCCACTTT. Amino acids: CASTHRVRSPLHF. The chain has TRBV2 and TRBJ1-6; TRBD1 is a possible D gene (6 bases). The CDR3 loop spans 13 amino acids. The V gene lost 7 bases and the J gene lost 10 bases, with 14 bases spanning the gap. In germline, CDR1 is SNHLY, CDR2 FYNNEI.

This sequence joins TRBV3-1 (or the pseudogene TRBV3-2) and TRBJ1-1; D remains ambiguous. The V end was cut by 1 base, the J end by 4 bases, with 4 bases between. The germline gives CDR1 LGHDT, CDR2 YNNKEL (reference sequence). This CDR3 is 12 amino acids long. The chain's CDR3 is CASSQGSTEAFF. CDR3 nucleotide sequence: TGTGCCAGCAGCCAAGGGAGCACTGAAGCTTTCTTT.

The chain's CDR3 is CATSDKLAGGSYNEQFF. As DNA, the CDR3 is TGTGCCACCAGTGACAAACTAGCGGGGGGCTCCTACAATGAGCAGTTCTTC. The chain joins TRBV24-1 to TRBJ2-1, with 12 positions matching TRBD2. Germline V lookup: CDR1 KGHDR, CDR2 SFDVKD. This CDR3 is 17 amino acids long. Unmatched junction bases numbered 3, after V lost 4 bases and J lost 0 bases.

The gene calls are TRBV9 and TRBJ1-6, with 7 nucleotides matching TRBD1. CDR3 size: 15 residues. Germline V CDR1 and CDR2: SGDLS, YYNGEE. V lost 4 bases, J lost 5 bases, and 6 bases stayed unmatched. The CDR3 nucleotides are TGTGCCAGCAGCCCGACAGGGATGGATAATTCACCCCTCCACTTT. Translation: CASSPTGMDNSPLHF.